This section outlines one T cell receptor (beta chain) sequence together with its context. What it binds is unknown. Noted treatment: roughly 10-day PBMC culture with coronavirus spike peptide pools or control peptides (ViraFEST assay). Sequencing of cultured CD4+ T cell DNA used the Oncomine TCR Beta short-read assay. TCRdb analysed the PCR reads with MiXCR anew, one entry per CDR3 protein. The sample shows under 15,000 distinct CDR3 sequences, under 65% of them seen only once. Germline V gene sequence: CDR1 MNHNS, CDR2 SASEGT. CDR3 length: 14 residues. V shed 6 bases and J shed 1 base, with 13 bases lying between them. This sample is drawn from a study of vaccination and CD4 T cells after COVID-19. Study-level background: The stimulating agents, overlapping spike peptides, came from SARS-CoV-2, HCoV-NL63, HCoV-OC43 and HCoV-229E. Study conclusions and caveats: For convalescent patients, a median around 90% of reactive clones surfaced exclusively after vaccination.

The V call is TRBV6-1, the J call TRBJ2-7; no firm D call. The TCR comes from a human donor with COVID-19. The sequenced sample was cultured CD4+ T cells from blood, obtained after SARS-CoV-2 vaccination. The DNA of the CDR3 is TGTGCCAGCAGAGACTGGACCCGATCCTACGAGCAGTACTTC. This codes for CASRDWTRSYEQYF.